This T cell receptor beta chain is from a study of T cell changes during pregnancy in multiple sclerosis. Germline V CDR1 and CDR2: SGHAT, FQNNGV. CDR3 length equals 13 residues. The germline V and J ends were trimmed by 3 bases and 2 bases, with 4 bases remaining between them. The sample holds one count of this clone. The assay was immunoSEQ multiplex PCR, and TCRdb's table has in-frame clones only and misses some. The sample consists of about 76,000 clones, 93% of them appearing once. Sequences were derived from peripheral blood, sampled in the second trimester of pregnancy. The TCR originated in a female donor with multiple sclerosis, enrolled in a pregnancy study. The V call is TRBV11-2, the J call TRBJ1-4; D is undetermined. DNA of the CDR3: TGTGCCAGCAGCTTGTCGACTAATGAAAAACTGTTTTTT. This translates into CASSLSTNEKLFF.